Following are 29 T cell receptor beta chains from one sample sequenced in a study of CD8 T cells in ankylosing spondylitis. Findings and caveats of the study: Characteristic of ankylosing spondylitis blood, it appeared, was a TCR beta motif comprising about eight highly homologous variants.

The antigens of these receptors remain unknown. TCRdb ran MiXCR on the 5' RACE reads and lists one entry per CDR3 protein. The table has about 460,000 distinct CDR3 sequences, approximately 5.3% seen once. The specimen was blood, either unsorted or a sorted T cell fraction (not recorded which). All receptors come from a male donor with ankylosing spondylitis.

This clonotype showed up many times. V and J are TRBV29-1 and TRBJ2-2; 7 bases line up with TRBD2. CDR3 length: 16 residues. J was trimmed by 5 bases and V by 4 bases; bases with no gene match: 13. Germline V gives CDR1 SQVTM, CDR2 ANQGSEA. CDR3 nucleotide sequence: TGCAGCGTTGGGGTGCGCCGGGGGGTAACAACCGGGGAGCTGTTTTTT. Amino acids: CSVGVRRGVTTGELFF.

To note about this clonotype: A much larger clone sits a single nucleotide away, making a read error possible. J is TRBJ2-7 and V is TRBV27, with a tentative D call TRBD2 (5 bases). V dropped 4 bases and J dropped 7 bases, with 23 bases sitting between them. This CDR3 spans 16 amino acids. Germline CDR1 MNHEY, CDR2 SMNVEV (reference sequence). This CDR3 reads CASSSPSEAEGGEQYF. For the CDR3, the DNA is TGTGCCAGCAGTTCCCCAAGCGAAGCGGAAGGTGGGGAGCAGTACTTC.

The CDR3 region is CASSKTSAGTQETQYF. The DNA for the CDR3 is TGTGCCAGCAGCAAAACCTCGGCAGGCACACAAGAGACCCAGTACTTC. V is TRBV7-9 and J is TRBJ2-5; D is ambiguous. Trimming removed 5 bases at V and 2 bases at J, with 18 bases between. The CDR3 is 16 residues long. Germline V CDR1 and CDR2: SEHNR, FQNEAQ (reference sequence).

This clonotype showed up just a few times. The rearrangement uses TRBV24-1 and TRBJ2-1; 8 bases fit TRBD2. The CDR3 covers 18 residues. The V and J ends lost 6 bases and 1 base, in that order; junction bases with no gene match: 13. Germline V lookup: CDR1 KGHDR, CDR2 SFDVKD. The CDR3 DNA sequence: TGTGCCACCAGTAAATCCGGAGCGGGAGAGGGTTCCTACAATGAGCAGTTCTTC. Protein product: CATSKSGAGEGSYNEQFF.

This clonotype was detected a few times. The V and J genes are TRBV5-4 and TRBJ2-3, with a possible D match to TRBD2 (6 bases). The CDR3 contains 15 residues. Trimming stripped 1 base from V and 4 bases from J, with 13 bases between. Germline V gene data show CDR1 as SGHNT and CDR2 as YYREEE (reference sequence). The CDR3, as DNA: TGTGCCAGCAGCTTGACTAGCTTCCCCGCAGATACGCAGTATTTT. It yields the protein CASSLTSFPADTQYF.

The sample holds many counts of this clonotype. The chain links TRBV20-1 to TRBJ1-5; no firm D call. This CDR3 is built from 12 residues. Trimming cost V 5 bases and J 3 bases, with 8 bases left between them. Germline V gene lookup returns CDR1 DFQATT and CDR2 SNEGSKA (reference sequence). Here the CDR3 DNA reads TGCAGTGCTGGGGTATACAATCAGCCCCAGCATTTT. Translation gives CSAGVYNQPQHF.

This clonotype was seen at least ten times. This rearrangement joins TRBV4-3 to TRBJ2-5; D unclear. Between the trimmed V and J ends, which lost 1 base and 3 bases, there was a span of 6 bases. Germline loops: CDR1 LGHNA, CDR2 YSLEER. CDR3 length: 13 amino acids. The CDR3: CASSQALEETQYF. CDR3 DNA sequence: TGCGCCAGCAGCCAAGCGCTGGAAGAGACCCAGTACTTC.

This clonotype was detected many times. The chain joins TRBV6-2 or TRBV6-3 to TRBJ1-1, with D hard to call. CDR3 length: 14 amino acids. Trimming pared 2 bases from V and 1 base from J, leaving 8 bases between. CDR1 is MNHEY and CDR2 is SVGEGT in the germline V gene. CDR3 in amino acids: CASSYASRNTEAFF. In DNA, the CDR3 is TGTGCCAGCAGTTACGCCAGCCGGAACACTGAAGCTTTCTTT.

This clonotype was detected ten times or more. The chain carries TRBV20-1 and TRBJ2-7; no reliable D call. This CDR3 region has 13 residues. The V end lost 5 bases, the J end lost 6 bases, and 17 bases lay between the germline ends. Germline CDR1 DFQATT, CDR2 SNEGSKA (reference sequence). The DNA of the CDR3 is TGCAGTGCTCATCGATACGCCGCTCCCGAGCAGTACTTC. It yields the protein CSAHRYAAPEQYF.

This clonotype was observed at least ten times. In DNA, the CDR3 is TGCAGTGCTAGCAGGGACAGCAGTGAAGCTTTCTTT. This translates into CSASRDSSEAFF. V is TRBV20-1 and J is TRBJ1-1; TRBD1 matches 7 bases. The CDR3 is made up of 12 amino acids. CDR1 is DFQATT, CDR2 SNEGSKA, per germline (reference sequence). Unmatched junction bases numbered 5, after V lost 3 bases and J lost 7 bases.

The gene calls are TRBV7-2 and TRBJ2-2; D is possibly TRBD1 or TRBD2 (6 bases each). Germline V gene lookup returns CDR1 SGHTA and CDR2 FQGNSA. This CDR3 is built from 15 residues. V lost 3 bases and J lost 5, with 13 bases in between. Written as DNA, the CDR3 is TGTGCCAGCAGCTTTGCCGGGGGCCGGACCGGGGAGCTGTTTTTT. Encoded protein: CASSFAGGRTGELFF.

This clonotype has ten or more counts. The chain carries TRBV20-1 and TRBJ1-5; no reliable D call. The ends were cut back, 5 bases at V and 1 base at J, with 9 bases in the middle. The CDR3 totals 13 residues. Germline V CDR1 and CDR2: DFQATT, SNEGSKA (reference sequence). In DNA form, the CDR3 reads TGCAGTGCTCGAGTATGGAGCAATCAGCCCCAGCATTTT. This encodes CSARVWSNQPQHF.

The chain links TRBV7-2 to TRBJ2-1; D is possibly TRBD1 (5 bases). CDR3 length equals 14 residues. The germline V gene encodes CDR1 SGHTA and CDR2 FQGNSA. The germline V and J ends were trimmed by 2 bases and 5 bases, with 10 bases remaining between them. CDR3 region: CASSLRGRDNEQFF. The CDR3 nucleotides read TGTGCCAGCAGCTTAAGGGGCAGGGACAATGAGCAGTTCTTC.

This clonotype has a count of ten or more. V usage is TRBV20-1 and J usage is TRBJ2-3; no clear D gene. The CDR3 is made up of 13 amino acids. Germline CDR1 DFQATT, CDR2 SNEGSKA (reference sequence). V was clipped by 3 bases and J by 7 bases, with 14 bases between them. The CDR3 region is CSARGAGTYTQYF. The DNA of the CDR3 is TGCAGTGCTAGGGGCGCTGGAACCTATACGCAGTATTTT.

This clonotype came up many times. V usage is TRBV9 and J usage is TRBJ2-1, with D unresolved. The V gene's germline CDR1 is SGDLS and CDR2 YYNGEE. V was trimmed by 0 bases and J by 4 bases, leaving 5 bases between them. The CDR3 contains 13 residues. CDR3 DNA sequence: TGTGCCAGCAGCGTAGGGTCGTACAATGAGCAGTTCTTC. It specifies CASSVGSYNEQFF.

At least ten counts were recorded for this clonotype. The J gene is TRBJ2-2, the V gene TRBV4-2; D tentatively reads TRBD1 or TRBD2 (5 bases each). Per germline, CDR1 LGHNA and CDR2 YNFKEQ. The length of the CDR3 is 18 residues. The germline V and J ends were trimmed by 4 bases and 0 bases, with 18 bases remaining between them. The CDR3 region is CASSRDVARLANTGELFF. CDR3 in DNA: TGTGCCAGCAGCCGGGACGTGGCCCGTCTAGCGAACACCGGGGAGCTGTTTTTT.

There are many counts of this clonotype. The CDR3 protein is CSVVGVEGYTF. CDR3 DNA: TGCAGCGTTGTTGGGGTTGAAGGCTACACCTTC. The rearrangement joins TRBV29-1 to TRBJ1-2; D is ambiguous. V gave up 4 bases and J gave up 8 bases, with 11 bases separating them. CDR1 is SQVTM and CDR2 is ANQGSEA in the germline V gene. The CDR3 runs to 11 residues.

This clonotype came up many times. The chain couples TRBV12-3 or TRBV12-4 to TRBJ2-6; the D is unclear. The CDR3 covers 15 residues. Trimming took 1 base from V and 0 from J, leaving 4 bases between them. The CDR3 region is CASSLGHSGANVLTF. The CDR3 DNA reads as TGTGCCAGCAGTTTAGGTCACTCTGGGGCCAACGTCCTGACTTTC.

There are many counts of this clonotype. This chain links TRBV6-1 with TRBJ1-2; no firm D call. Trimming left V 8 bases short and J 2 bases short, with 9 bases between. Germline V gives CDR1 MNHNS, CDR2 SASEGT. The CDR3 is 12 residues long. CDR3 coding DNA: TGTGCCAGCTCCCGAGCGAACTATGGCTACACCTTC. Translation: CASSRANYGYTF.

This clonotype has at least ten counts. The chain recombines TRBV7-2 with TRBJ2-1; D not certain. The germline gives CDR1 SGHTA, CDR2 FQGNSA. The CDR3 is 17 residues long. Trimming took off 5 bases at V and 3 bases at J, with 20 bases between the two ends. The CDR3 region is CASSLNLAPAIYNEQFF. The CDR3 DNA follows: TGTGCCAGCAGCCTCAACCTTGCCCCCGCCATCTACAATGAGCAGTTCTTC.

This clonotype appeared a few times. V and J are TRBV3-1 and TRBJ2-1, with D possibly being TRBD2 (5 bases). Trimming took off 4 bases at V and 3 bases at J, with 13 bases between the two ends. Germline CDR1 and CDR2: LGHDT and YNNKEL (reference sequence). The CDR3 has 15 amino acids. This CDR3 is CASSLRVRGYNEQFF. CDR3 nucleotides: TGTGCCAGCAGCCTTAGGGTACGGGGCTACAATGAGCAGTTCTTC.

This clonotype was seen repeatedly, ten times or more. The chain has TRBV6-2 or TRBV6-3 and TRBJ1-4; D gene ambiguous. The germline V gene has CDR1 MNHEY and CDR2 SVGEGT. The CDR3 has 15 amino acids. Deletions cut 2 bases from V and 10 bases from J, with 17 bases between. CDR3 region: CASSYDGPTQGKLFF. In DNA, the CDR3 is TGTGCCAGCAGTTACGACGGACCTACACAAGGAAAACTGTTTTTT.

There are many counts of this clonotype. The rearrangement links TRBV5-1 to TRBJ2-5; D is unresolved. The germline V gene has CDR1 SGHRS and CDR2 YFSETQ. CDR3 length: 15 amino acids. Trimming shortened V by 1 base and J by 0 bases, and 10 bases separated the two germline ends. The CDR3 is CASSLTATYQETQYF. CDR3 in DNA: TGCGCCAGCAGCTTGACAGCCACCTACCAAGAGACCCAGTACTTC.

This clonotype has a count of ten or more. The CDR3: CASSNWGSNTEAFF. In DNA form, the CDR3 reads TGTGCCAGCAGCAACTGGGGGAGCAACACTGAAGCTTTCTTT. V and J are TRBV5-5 and TRBJ1-1, with D tentatively TRBD1 (5 bases). In germline, CDR1 is SGHKS, CDR2 YYEKEE (reference sequence). The CDR3 extends over 14 amino acids. The V and J ends lost 4 bases and 2 bases respectively, with 12 bases between them.

This clonotype has ten or more counts. This chain links TRBV29-1 with TRBJ2-7; no definite D call. The CDR3 has 11 residues. Germline CDR1 SQVTM, CDR2 ANQGSEA. The ends were cut back, 4 bases at V and 1 base at J, with 5 bases in the middle. The CDR3 is CSVAHSYEQYF. For the CDR3, the DNA is TGCAGCGTTGCACATTCCTACGAGCAGTACTTC.

The J gene is TRBJ1-1, the V gene TRBV11-2, with 7 positions matching TRBD1. The CDR3 runs to 16 residues. CDR1 is SGHAT and CDR2 is FQNNGV in the germline V gene. V lost 4 bases and J lost 1; bases outside the gene matches: 9. The CDR3, as DNA: TGTGCCAGCAGCTCCCCTGGGACAGCAGCGAACACTGAAGCTTTCTTT. It yields the protein CASSSPGTAANTEAFF.

The table lists this clonotype with many counts. The gene calls are TRBV20-1 and TRBJ2-3; D not resolved. V lost 2 bases, J lost 1 base, and 10 bases lay in between. CDR1 is DFQATT and CDR2 is SNEGSKA in the germline V gene (reference sequence). This CDR3 spans 14 amino acids. The CDR3 here is CSARRVGRTDTQYF. CDR3 coding DNA: TGCAGTGCTAGACGGGTTGGACGCACAGATACGCAGTATTTT.

In this sample, this clonotype turned up many times. The chain uses TRBV7-2 and TRBJ1-1; D is perhaps TRBD1 (5 bases). V was shortened by 5 bases and J by 3 bases, with 16 bases between the two germline ends. The CDR3 is 15 residues long. Germline CDR1 SGHTA, CDR2 FQGNSA. The CDR3 sequence is CASSRRTGADTEAFF. The CDR3 coding sequence is TGTGCCAGCAGCCGCCGGACTGGGGCCGACACTGAAGCTTTCTTT.

There are many counts of this clonotype. The gene calls are TRBV5-1 and TRBJ2-7; possibly TRBD1 or TRBD2 for D (5 bases each). The V and J ends lost 0 bases and 5 bases respectively, with 15 bases between them. CDR1 is SGHRS, CDR2 YFSETQ, per germline. This CDR3 is built from 15 residues. CDR3 residues: CASSLGGTHWDEQYF. CDR3 coding DNA: TGCGCCAGCAGCTTGGGAGGGACCCATTGGGACGAGCAGTACTTC.